This T cell receptor beta chain appears in the sequencing data of a study of molecular identifiers for immune sequencing clone quantification. Germline V gene sequence: CDR1 MNHEY, CDR2 SVGEGT. V was shortened by 0 bases and J by 16 bases, with 19 bases between the two germline ends. The CDR3 spans 14 residues. This clonotype was counted many times. TCRdb itself ran the PCR reads through MiXCR, one entry per CDR3 protein. The sample gives fewer than 25,000 distinct CDR3 sequences, about 15% of which show up once; about 0.93% is in the top ten. The sorting of naive CD8 T cells used the CD8+CD4-CCR7+CD45RA+ phenotype.

V gene TRBV6-2 or TRBV6-3 combines with J gene TRBJ2-1, with D perhaps given as TRBD1 or TRBD2 (5 bases each). This TCR was recovered from a human donor in good health. Some libraries in this study had Jurkat cell RNA spiked in. Sequencing used naive CD8+ T cells from blood, with Jurkat cell RNA spiked in. The subset: FACS-sorted CD8+CD4-CCR7+CD45RA+ naive T cells. CDR3 sequence: CASSYSSVGTSTFF. Written as DNA, the CDR3 is TGTGCCAGCAGTTACTCGAGTGTAGGGACCTCTACCTTCTTC.